The 8 T cell receptor beta chains listed next were all sequenced from one sample in a study of shared clonotypes between healthy human individuals. Using immunoSEQ multiplex PCR, the repertoire was profiled, and TCRdb retains in-frame clones only, with some absent. The sample shows some 2,000,000 clones, roughly 95% of them seen only once. What was sequenced was naive CD4+ T cells sorted from blood. Regarding subset: CD45RA+ positively selected. Source of these receptors: a man aged 18 to 35 in good health.

This clone came up once. V and J are TRBV28 and TRBJ2-7; TRBD1 aligns across 8 bases. Germline loops: CDR1 MDHEN, CDR2 SYDVKM. This CDR3 is built from 15 residues. The V segment lost 3 bases and the J segment 5 bases; nucleotides outside the gene matches: 9. CDR3 DNA sequence: TGTGCCAGCAGTTTGGACAGGGTGATCTCAAACGAGCAGTACTTC. This codes for CASSLDRVISNEQYF.

The V and J genes are TRBV4-1 and TRBJ2-7; 8 bases fit TRBD1. CDR3 length: 16 amino acids. Looked up from germline, CDR1 is MGHRA and CDR2 is YSYEKL. The junction had 13 bases not matched to a gene; V was cut back by 4 bases and J by 5 bases. CDR3 nucleotides: TGCGCCAGCAGCCCTGGGCAGGGGGCAGAAAGGCACGAGCAGTACTTC. It encodes CASSPGQGAERHEQYF.

The J gene is TRBJ1-4, the V gene TRBV2; no firm D call. The CDR3 totals 15 residues. The V gene lost 0 bases and the J gene lost 5 bases, with 10 bases spanning the gap. Germline assignment: CDR1 SNHLY and CDR2 FYNNEI. DNA of the CDR3: TGTGCCAGCAGTGAAGCGCAGAACCTAAATGAAAAACTGTTTTTT. Translation gives CASSEAQNLNEKLFF.

This chain links TRBV19 with TRBJ1-1; D might be TRBD1 (5 bases). Germline V gives CDR1 LNHDA, CDR2 SQIVND (reference sequence). The CDR3 is made up of 15 amino acids. Trimming took off 5 bases at V and 5 bases at J, with 18 bases between the two ends. The CDR3 sequence is CASSPPGGWGTEAFF. The CDR3 DNA is TGTGCCAGTAGTCCCCCCGGGGGTTGGGGAACTGAAGCTTTCTTT. The full variable domain, in which reference TRBV19 and TRBJ1-1 provide the parts outside the CDR3, is DGGITQSPKYLFRKEGQNVTLSCEQNLNHDAMYWYRQDPGQGLRLIYYSQIVNDFQKGDIAEGYSVSREKKESFPLTVTSAQKNPTAFYLCASSPPGGWGTEAFFGQGTRLTVV.

The chain has TRBV18 and TRBJ2-3; no reliable D call. This CDR3 is 15 amino acids long. Germline V lookup: CDR1 KGHSH, CDR2 LQKENI. V lost 2 bases and J lost 0, with 9 bases in between. The CDR3 coding sequence is TGTGCCAGCTCACCAAATGGACCTAGCACAGATACGCAGTATTTT. Translation gives CASSPNGPSTDTQYF.

V is TRBV11-1 and J is TRBJ2-1; the D gene is possibly TRBD1 (6 bases). The germline V and J ends were trimmed by 6 bases and 2 bases, with 11 bases remaining between them. The CDR3 length is 14 residues. Germline lookup yields CDR1 SGHAT and CDR2 FQDESV (reference sequence). CDR3 sequence (DNA): TGTGCCAGCAGATTCGGACAGACCTACAATGAGCAGTTCTTC. This encodes CASRFGQTYNEQFF.

To note about this clone: Other DNA sequences of this sample code for an identical CDR3. CDR3: CASSYSGRDTEAFF. The CDR3 DNA is TGTGCCAGCAGTTACTCAGGGAGGGATACTGAAGCTTTCTTT. This chain joins TRBV6-5 and TRBJ1-1; D ambiguous. Trimming left V 0 bases short and J 5 bases short, with 10 bases between. Germline loops: CDR1 MNHEY, CDR2 SVGAGI. This CDR3 comprises 14 residues.

J is TRBJ2-7 and V is TRBV18; D possibly uses TRBD1 or TRBD2 (6 bases each). Per the germline V gene, CDR1 is KGHSH and CDR2 is LQKENI. This CDR3 is 15 amino acids long. V was pared by 1 base and J by 2 bases, with 12 bases between. CDR3 in DNA: TGTGCCAGCTCACCACTGGGGGGACAACCCTACGAGCAGTACTTC. Translating it yields CASSPLGGQPYEQYF.